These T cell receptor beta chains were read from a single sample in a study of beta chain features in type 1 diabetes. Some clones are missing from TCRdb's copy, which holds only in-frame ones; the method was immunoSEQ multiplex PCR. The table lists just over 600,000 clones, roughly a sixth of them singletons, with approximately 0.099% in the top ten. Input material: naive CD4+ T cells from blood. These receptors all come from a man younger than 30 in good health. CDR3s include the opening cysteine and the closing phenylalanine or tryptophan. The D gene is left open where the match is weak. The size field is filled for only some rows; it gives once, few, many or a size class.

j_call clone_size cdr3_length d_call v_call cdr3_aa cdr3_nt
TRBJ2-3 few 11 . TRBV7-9 CASSFKDTQYF TGTGCCAGCAGCTTTAAAGATACGCAGTATTTT
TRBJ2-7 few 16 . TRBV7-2 CASSLGRASTPYEQYF TGTGCCAGCAGCTTAGGACGAGCCTCAACTCCCTACGAGCAGTACTTC
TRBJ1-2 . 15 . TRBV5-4 CASSLPGPANYGYTF TGTGCCAGCAGCCTCCCGGGGCCTGCTAACTATGGCTACACCTTC
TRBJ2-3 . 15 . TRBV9 CASSVLGGVTDTQYF TGTGCCAGCAGCGTTTTAGGCGGGGTGACAGATACGCAGTATTTT
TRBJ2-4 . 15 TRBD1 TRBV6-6 CASSYSSGTANIQYF TGTGCCAGCAGTTACTCCTCCGGGACAGCCAACATTCAGTACTTC
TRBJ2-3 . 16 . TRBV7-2 CASSLRAGLSTDTQYF TGTGCCAGCAGCTTAAGGGCGGGGCTCAGCACAGATACGCAGTATTTT
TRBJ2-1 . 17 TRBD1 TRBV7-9 CASSYSTGDFPYNEQFF TGTGCCAGCAGCTATTCGACAGGGGATTTTCCCTACAATGAGCAGTTCTTC
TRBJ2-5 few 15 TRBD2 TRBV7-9 CASSLLAGVGETQYF TGTGCCAGCAGCCTACTAGCGGGAGTGGGAGAGACCCAGTACTTC
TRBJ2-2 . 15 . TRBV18 CASSPRQTNTGELFF TGTGCCAGCTCACCTCGACAGACGAACACCGGGGAGCTGTTTTTT
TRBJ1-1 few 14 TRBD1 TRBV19 CASSMDRWDTEAFF TGTGCCAGTAGTATGGACAGGTGGGACACTGAAGCTTTCTTT
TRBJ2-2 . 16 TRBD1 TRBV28 CASRLTGVGNTGELFF TGTGCCAGCAGGCTTACAGGGGTGGGGAACACCGGGGAGCTGTTTTTT
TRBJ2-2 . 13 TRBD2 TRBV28 CASSARGSGELFF TGTGCCAGCAGTGCGCGGGGGTCCGGGGAGCTGTTTTTT
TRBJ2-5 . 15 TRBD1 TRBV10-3 CAISPTGTGLETQYF TGTGCCATCAGTCCTACCGGGACAGGGCTCGAGACCCAGTACTTC
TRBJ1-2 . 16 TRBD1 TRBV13 CASSRSGTGLFYGYTF TGTGCCAGCAGCAGGTCCGGGACAGGTTTGTTCTATGGCTACACCTTC
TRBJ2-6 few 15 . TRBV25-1 CASSEGYSGANVLTF TGTGCCAGCAGTGAAGGTTACTCTGGGGCCAACGTCCTGACTTTC
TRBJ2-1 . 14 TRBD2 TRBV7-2 CASSLQGGHNEQFF TGTGCCAGCAGCTTACAGGGAGGGCACAATGAGCAGTTCTTC
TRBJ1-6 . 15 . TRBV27 CATRSVEMKNSPLHF TGTGCCACCCGGTCGGTAGAGATGAAAAATTCACCCCTCCACTTT